This entry lists 10 T cell receptor beta chains sequenced from one sample in a study of cytomegalovirus exposure and HLA in healthy donors. PCR amplification relied on 60 Vbeta primers (plus 13 Jbeta primers). TCRdb's table, derived via immunoSEQ multiplex PCR, lists solely in-frame clones and lacks some. Of 150,000 to 200,000 clones in the sample, about 85% are singletons; the top ten hold roughly 1.6%. The sequenced sample was PBMCs. These receptors originate from a woman aged 45-59 years in good health and CMV-seronegative.

J is TRBJ2-7 and V is TRBV5-4, with D perhaps matching TRBD1 (5 bases). Trimming stripped 4 bases from V and 0 bases from J, with 8 bases between. The CDR3 runs to 13 residues. CDR1 is SGHNT, CDR2 YYREEE, per germline (reference sequence). CDR3 region: CASSLDTSYEQYF. In DNA form, the CDR3 reads TGTGCCAGCAGCCTGGACACCTCCTACGAGCAGTACTTC.

This clone was counted a single time. This sequence joins TRBV6-1 and TRBJ1-6, with D possibly TRBD1 on 5 matching bases. The CDR3 consists of 16 residues. Trimming took off 0 bases at V and 10 bases at J, with 16 bases between the two ends. Germline assignment: CDR1 MNHNS and CDR2 SASEGT. The CDR3 DNA sequence: TGTGCCAGCAGTGAAGCGCTTCAGGGCAGGAGATCACCCCTCCACTTT. Its protein is CASSEALQGRRSPLHF.

The rearrangement links TRBV19 to TRBJ1-2, with TRBD1 matching over 7 bases. Germline CDR1 reads LNHDA; CDR2 reads SQIVND (reference sequence). V lost 4 bases, J lost 4 bases, and 21 bases stayed unmatched. The CDR3 loop spans 19 amino acids. The CDR3 sequence: CASSKRGRGNPRLFYGYTF. CDR3 in DNA: TGTGCCAGTAGTAAACGGGGCAGGGGGAACCCTCGCCTCTTCTATGGCTACACCTTC.

This clone was seen once. The chain carries TRBV5-1 and TRBJ2-1, with D unclear. The germline CDR1 and CDR2 sequences are SGHRS and YFSETQ. V lost 2 bases, J lost 6 bases, and 6 bases lay in between. This CDR3 is 12 amino acids long. The CDR3 reads CASSLATNEQFF. The CDR3 nucleotides are TGCGCCAGCAGCTTAGCCACCAATGAGCAGTTCTTC.

This sequence joins TRBV6-6 and TRBJ1-1; tentative D call: TRBD1 (6 bases). The V gene's germline CDR1 is MNHNY and CDR2 SVGAGI (reference sequence). This CDR3 has 16 amino acids. V dropped 7 bases and J dropped 0 bases, with 18 bases sitting between them. The CDR3 protein is CASTNRAAQMNTEAFF. Written as DNA, the CDR3 is TGTGCCAGCACCAACAGGGCAGCTCAGATGAACACTGAAGCTTTCTTT.

The chain uses TRBV5-4 and TRBJ1-1; 8 bases line up with TRBD1. Germline CDR1 and CDR2: SGHNT and YYREEE (reference sequence). V was pared by 0 bases and J by 8 bases, with 9 bases of the junction left unmatched. The CDR3 sequence is 15 residues long. The CDR3 nucleotides read TGTGCCAGCAGCTTGGGGGCAGGGGGCCCTCTCGAAGCTTTCTTT. This encodes CASSLGAGGPLEAFF. Using reference TRBV5-4 and TRBJ1-1 for the parts outside the CDR3, the full variable domain is ETGVTQSPTHLIKTRGQQVTLRCSSQSGHNTVSWYQQALGQGPQFIFQYYREEENGRGNFPPRFSGLQFPNYSSELNVNALELDDSALYLCASSLGAGGPLEAFFGQGTRLTVV.

The chain joins TRBV7-2 to TRBJ1-5, with TRBD1 matching 11 bases. The CDR3 totals 17 residues. After removal of 5 bases from V and 7 bases from J, the junction contained 13 bases not matched to a gene. CDR1 and CDR2 (germline): SGHTA, FQGNSA. CDR3 region: CASSGTGGQGVRQPQHF. The CDR3 nucleotides are TGTGCCAGCAGCGGCACCGGGGGACAGGGGGTACGGCAGCCCCAGCATTTT.

V usage is TRBV12-5 and J usage is TRBJ2-5; no definite D call. CDR3 length: 13 residues. Germline V gives CDR1 LGHNT, CDR2 FRNRAP. V was cut by 2 bases and J by 5 bases, with 9 bases left in between. The CDR3 nucleotides read TGTGCTAGTGGTTTGAGACGGGTGGAGACCCAGTACTTC. Residues: CASGLRRVETQYF.

The chain couples TRBV14 to TRBJ1-1; D is possibly TRBD1 (5 bases). CDR1 is SGHDN and CDR2 is FVKESK in the germline V gene. The CDR3 sequence is 16 residues long. V was clipped by 3 bases and J by 2 bases, with 16 bases between them. Written as DNA, the CDR3 is TGTGCCAGCAGCCAGAGGGGAGGAATATTAAACACTGAAGCTTTCTTT. This translates into CASSQRGGILNTEAFF.

J is TRBJ2-3 and V is TRBV7-9, with D maybe TRBD2 (5 bases). The CDR3 consists of 15 residues. Trimming left V 1 base short and J 8 bases short, with 16 bases between. Looked up from germline, CDR1 is SEHNR and CDR2 is FQNEAQ (reference sequence). For the CDR3, the DNA is TGTGCCAGCAGCTTAGTCGGAAACGAGGGTACTACGCAGTATTTT. It translates to CASSLVGNEGTTQYF.